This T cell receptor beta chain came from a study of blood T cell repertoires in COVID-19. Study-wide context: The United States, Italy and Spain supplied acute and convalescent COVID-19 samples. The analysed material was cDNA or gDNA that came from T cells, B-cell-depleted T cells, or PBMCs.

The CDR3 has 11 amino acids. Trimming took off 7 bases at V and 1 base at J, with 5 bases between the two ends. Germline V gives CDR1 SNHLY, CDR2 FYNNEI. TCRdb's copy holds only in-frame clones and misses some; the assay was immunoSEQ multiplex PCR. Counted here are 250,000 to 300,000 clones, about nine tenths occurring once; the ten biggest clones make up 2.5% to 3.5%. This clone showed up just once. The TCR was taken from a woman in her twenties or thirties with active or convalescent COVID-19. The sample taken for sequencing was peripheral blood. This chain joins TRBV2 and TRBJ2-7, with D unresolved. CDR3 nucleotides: TGTGCCAGCATGGCTTCCTACGAGCAGTACTTC. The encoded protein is CASMASYEQYF.